The present entry profiles one T cell receptor beta chain with its context. Its antigen is undetermined. The same CDR3 also results from other DNA sequences found in this sample. This entry belongs to a study of cytomegalovirus exposure and HLA in healthy donors. Study-level information: Unique TCR beta sequences numbering approximately 100 million came from 190 million or so T cells in an earlier analysis. Broader study findings: Three CMV-associated chains proved CMV antigen-specific in vitro. Per a prior analysis, the majority of TCR beta V segments were productive roughly 90% or roughly 30% of the time.

V was pared by 3 bases and J by 3 bases, with 4 bases between. Germline lookup yields CDR1 SGHRS and CDR2 YFSETQ. This CDR3 is built from 11 residues. Primers: 60 Vbeta forward and 13 Jbeta reverse. Assay: immunoSEQ multiplex PCR; the TCRdb copy retains only in-frame clones and omits some. The repertoire holds 130,000 to 150,000 clones, with about 72% as singletons. This TCR derives from a man aged 35-49 years in good health and CMV-seronegative. Sample: PBMCs. The chain carries TRBV5-1 and TRBJ2-7; D is uncertain. CDR3 region: CASSSGYEQYF. The CDR3 region has the DNA TGCGCCAGCAGCTCCGGCTACGAGCAGTACTTC.